Following are 4 T cell receptor beta chains from one sample sequenced in a study of cytomegalovirus exposure and HLA in healthy donors. Use of 60 Vbeta and 13 Jbeta primers characterized the PCR. Sequencing was performed with immunoSEQ multiplex PCR; in TCRdb, only in-frame clones are kept and a portion is missing. The sample consists of 75,000 to 95,000 clones, around 82% of them appearing once. Sequencing was performed on PBMCs. The receptor set was obtained from a man aged 45-65 years in good health and CMV-seronegative.

This sequence joins TRBV29-1 and TRBJ1-3; 9 nucleotides line up with TRBD1. Germline values: CDR1 SQVTM, CDR2 ANQGSEA. V shed 5 bases and J 2 bases; nucleotides not matched to a gene: 13. The CDR3 has 17 residues. The CDR3 protein is CSVKTGTGRSAGNTIYF. CDR3 DNA sequence: TGCAGCGTTAAAACCGGGACAGGGCGAAGTGCTGGAAACACCATATATTTT.

This chain joins TRBV5-1 and TRBJ2-5, with D possibly TRBD2 on 6 matching bases. Germline CDR1 SGHRS, CDR2 YFSETQ. CDR3 size: 14 residues. Trimming took off 3 bases at V and 4 bases at J, with 13 bases between the two ends. CDR3 sequence reads: CASSWGLGGETQYF. In nucleotides, the CDR3 is TGCGCCAGCAGCTGGGGACTGGGAGGAGAGACCCAGTACTTC.

This clone occurred a few times. V gene TRBV7-8 combines with J gene TRBJ2-3; D perhaps matches TRBD1 (6 bases). Between the trimmed V and J ends, which lost 1 base and 3 bases, there was a span of 14 bases. The CDR3 loop spans 16 amino acids. CDR1 and CDR2 from the germline V gene are SGHVS and FQNEAQ. The CDR3 loop is CASSLGGPGATDTQYF. CDR3 nucleotides: TGTGCCAGCAGCTTAGGGGGGCCGGGCGCAACAGATACGCAGTATTTT.

This clone was counted a few times. The chain joins TRBV28 to TRBJ1-2; D remains unclear. The germline V gene encodes CDR1 MDHEN and CDR2 SYDVKM. The CDR3 runs to 13 residues. V was trimmed by 2 bases and J by 7 bases, leaving 11 bases between them. The CDR3 loop reads CASSLGGRAGYTF. CDR3 DNA sequence: TGTGCCAGCAGTTTAGGAGGTAGGGCTGGCTACACCTTC.